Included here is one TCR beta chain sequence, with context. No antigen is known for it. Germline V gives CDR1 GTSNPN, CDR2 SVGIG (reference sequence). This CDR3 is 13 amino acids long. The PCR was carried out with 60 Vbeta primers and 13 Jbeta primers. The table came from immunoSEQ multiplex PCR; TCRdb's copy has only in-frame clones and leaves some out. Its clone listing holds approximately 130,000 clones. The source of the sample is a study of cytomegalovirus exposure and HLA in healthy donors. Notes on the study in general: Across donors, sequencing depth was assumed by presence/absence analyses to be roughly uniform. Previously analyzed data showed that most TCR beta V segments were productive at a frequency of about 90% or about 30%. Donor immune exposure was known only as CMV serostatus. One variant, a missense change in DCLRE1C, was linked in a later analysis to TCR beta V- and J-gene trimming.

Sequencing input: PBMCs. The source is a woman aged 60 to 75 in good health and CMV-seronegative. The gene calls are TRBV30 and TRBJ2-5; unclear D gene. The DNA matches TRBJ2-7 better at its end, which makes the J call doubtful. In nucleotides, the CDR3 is TGTGCCTGGAGTGAATCACAGACCTACGAGCAGTACTTC. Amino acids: CAWSESQTYEQYF.